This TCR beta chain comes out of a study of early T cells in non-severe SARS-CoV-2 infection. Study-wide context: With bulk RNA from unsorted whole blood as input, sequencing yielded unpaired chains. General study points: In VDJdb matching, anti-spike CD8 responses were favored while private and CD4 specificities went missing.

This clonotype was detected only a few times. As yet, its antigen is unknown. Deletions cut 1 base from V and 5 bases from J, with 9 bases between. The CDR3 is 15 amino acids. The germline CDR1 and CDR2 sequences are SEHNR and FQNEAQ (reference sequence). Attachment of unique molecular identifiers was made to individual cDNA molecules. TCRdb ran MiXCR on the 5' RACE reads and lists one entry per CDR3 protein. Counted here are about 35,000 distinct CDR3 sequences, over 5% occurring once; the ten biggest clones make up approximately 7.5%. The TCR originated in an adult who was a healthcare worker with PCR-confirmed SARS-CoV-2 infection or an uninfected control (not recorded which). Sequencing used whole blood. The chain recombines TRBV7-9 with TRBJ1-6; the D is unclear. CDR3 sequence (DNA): TGTGCCAGCAGCTTAGATGGCGGGAATAATTCACCCCTCCACTTT. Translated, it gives CASSLDGGNNSPLHF.